The entry below describes one T cell receptor (beta chain). Sequenced by immunoSEQ multiplex PCR; TCRdb stores in-frame clones only, minus some. This table has tens of thousands of clones, approximately 92% appearing once. The data stem from a study of blood T cell repertoires in COVID-19. In the study overall: The study drew acute and convalescent COVID-19 samples from the United States, Italy and Spain.

Input material: peripheral blood. The TCR originated in a man in his fifties or sixties with active COVID-19.

CDR3 amino acids: CASSPTGNQPQHF. The CDR3, as DNA: TGTGCCAGCAGTCCAACAGGTAATCAGCCCCAGCATTTT. The chain uses TRBV28 and TRBJ1-5; tentative D call: TRBD1 (5 bases). The germline gives CDR1 MDHEN, CDR2 SYDVKM. The CDR3 loop spans 13 amino acids. Trimming removed 5 bases at V and 4 bases at J, with 9 bases between.